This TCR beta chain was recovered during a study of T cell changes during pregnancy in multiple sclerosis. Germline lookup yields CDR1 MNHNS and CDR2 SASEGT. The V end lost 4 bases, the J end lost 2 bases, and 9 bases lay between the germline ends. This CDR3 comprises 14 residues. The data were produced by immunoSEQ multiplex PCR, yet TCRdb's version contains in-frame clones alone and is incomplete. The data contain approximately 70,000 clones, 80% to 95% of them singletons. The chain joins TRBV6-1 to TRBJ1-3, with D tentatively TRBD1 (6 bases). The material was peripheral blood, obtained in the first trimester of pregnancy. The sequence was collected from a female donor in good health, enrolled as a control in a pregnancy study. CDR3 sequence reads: CASSVGQTGNTIYF. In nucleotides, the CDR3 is TGTGCCAGCAGTGTAGGACAGACTGGAAACACCATATATTTT.